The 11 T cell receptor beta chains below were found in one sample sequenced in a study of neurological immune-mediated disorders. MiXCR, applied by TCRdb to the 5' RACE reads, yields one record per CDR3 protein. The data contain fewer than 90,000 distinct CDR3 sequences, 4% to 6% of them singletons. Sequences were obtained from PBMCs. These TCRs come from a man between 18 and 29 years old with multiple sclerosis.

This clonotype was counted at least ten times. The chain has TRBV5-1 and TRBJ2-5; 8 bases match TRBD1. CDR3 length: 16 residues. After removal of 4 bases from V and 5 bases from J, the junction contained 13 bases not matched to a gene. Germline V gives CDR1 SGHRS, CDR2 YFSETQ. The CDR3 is CASSSTADRVGETQYF. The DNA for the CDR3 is TGCGCCAGCAGCAGCACAGCGGACAGGGTAGGGGAGACCCAGTACTTC.

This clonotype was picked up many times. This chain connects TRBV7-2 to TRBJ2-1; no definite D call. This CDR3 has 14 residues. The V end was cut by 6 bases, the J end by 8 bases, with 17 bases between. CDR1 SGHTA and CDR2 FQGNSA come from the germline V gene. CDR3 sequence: CASRHGNQRDEQFF. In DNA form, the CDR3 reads TGTGCCAGCAGGCACGGTAATCAGCGAGATGAGCAGTTCTTC.

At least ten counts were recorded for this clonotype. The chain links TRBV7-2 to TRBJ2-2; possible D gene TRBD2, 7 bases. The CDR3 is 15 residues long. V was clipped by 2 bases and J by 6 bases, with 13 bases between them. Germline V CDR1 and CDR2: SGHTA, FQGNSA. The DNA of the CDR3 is TGTGCCAGCAGCTTAAGGGGAGGGGGTGCCGGGGAGCTGTTTTTT. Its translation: CASSLRGGGAGELFF.

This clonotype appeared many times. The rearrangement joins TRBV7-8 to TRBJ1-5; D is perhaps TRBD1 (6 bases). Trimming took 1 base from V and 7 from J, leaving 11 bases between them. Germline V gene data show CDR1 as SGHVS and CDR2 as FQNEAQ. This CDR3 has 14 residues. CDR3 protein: CASSLVLGAQPQHF. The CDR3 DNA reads TGTGCCAGCAGCTTAGTTTTGGGGGCGCAGCCCCAGCATTTT.

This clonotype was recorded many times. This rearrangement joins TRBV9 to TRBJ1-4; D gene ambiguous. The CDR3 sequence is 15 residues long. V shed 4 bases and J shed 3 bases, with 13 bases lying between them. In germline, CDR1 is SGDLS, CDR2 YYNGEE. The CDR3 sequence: CASSPSGASNEKLFF. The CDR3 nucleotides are TGTGCCAGCAGCCCATCAGGAGCGTCTAATGAAAAACTGTTTTTT. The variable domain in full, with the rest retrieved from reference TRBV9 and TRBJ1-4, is DSGVTQTPKHLITATGQRVTLRCSPRSGDLSVYWYQQSLDQGLQFLIQYYNGEERAKGNILERFSAQQFPDLHSELNLSSLELGDSALYFCASSPSGASNEKLFFGSGTQLSVL.

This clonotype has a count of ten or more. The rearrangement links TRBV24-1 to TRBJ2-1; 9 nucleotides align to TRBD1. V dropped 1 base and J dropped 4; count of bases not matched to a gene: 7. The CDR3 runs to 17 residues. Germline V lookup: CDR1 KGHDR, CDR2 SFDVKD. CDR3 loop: CATSDLVGTGKYNEQFF. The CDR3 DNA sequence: TGTGCCACCAGTGATTTAGTCGGGACAGGGAAATACAATGAGCAGTTCTTC.

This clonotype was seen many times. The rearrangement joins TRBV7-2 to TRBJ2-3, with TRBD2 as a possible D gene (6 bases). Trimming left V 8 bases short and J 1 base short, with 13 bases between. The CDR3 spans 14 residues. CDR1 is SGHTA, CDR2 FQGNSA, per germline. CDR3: CASLSGTRTDTQYF. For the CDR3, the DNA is TGTGCCAGCCTCTCCGGGACTCGCACAGATACGCAGTATTTT.

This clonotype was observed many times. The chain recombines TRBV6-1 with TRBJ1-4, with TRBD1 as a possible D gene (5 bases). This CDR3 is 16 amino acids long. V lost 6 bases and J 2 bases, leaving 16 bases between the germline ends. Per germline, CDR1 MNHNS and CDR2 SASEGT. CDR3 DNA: TGTGCCAGCAGCCCCCTTCCCGGGGCCACTAATGAAAAACTGTTTTTT. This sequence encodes CASSPLPGATNEKLFF.

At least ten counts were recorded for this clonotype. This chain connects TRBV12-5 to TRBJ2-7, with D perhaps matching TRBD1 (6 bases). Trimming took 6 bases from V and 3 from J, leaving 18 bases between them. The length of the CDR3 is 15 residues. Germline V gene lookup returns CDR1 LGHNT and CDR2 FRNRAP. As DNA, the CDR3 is TGTGCTAGTGGGCGGAGGACAGTTACCCGCTACGAGCAGTACTTC. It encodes CASGRRTVTRYEQYF.

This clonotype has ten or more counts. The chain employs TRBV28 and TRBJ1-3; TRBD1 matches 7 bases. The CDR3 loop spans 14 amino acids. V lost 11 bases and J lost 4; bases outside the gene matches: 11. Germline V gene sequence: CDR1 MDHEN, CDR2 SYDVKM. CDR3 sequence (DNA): TGTGCCGCCCAAGGACAGGCAAAAGGAAACACCATATATTTT. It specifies CAAQGQAKGNTIYF.

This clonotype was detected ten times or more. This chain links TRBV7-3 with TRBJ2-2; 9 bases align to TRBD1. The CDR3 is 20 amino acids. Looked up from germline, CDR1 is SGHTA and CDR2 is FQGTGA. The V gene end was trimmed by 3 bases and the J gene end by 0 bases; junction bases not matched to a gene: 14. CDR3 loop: CASSFYPRDRESPNTGELFF. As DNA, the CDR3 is TGTGCCAGCAGCTTTTATCCCCGGGACAGGGAGTCCCCGAACACCGGGGAGCTGTTTTTT.